This T cell receptor (beta chain) comes out of a study of shared clonotypes between healthy human individuals. For this clone: Its antigen is unidentified.

Findings of the study overall: Clonotypes that were shared across a handful of donors made up around 5% of naive CD4 clonotypes.

The CDR3 runs to 12 residues. The germline gives CDR1 KGHSH, CDR2 LQKENI. Trimming removed 4 bases from V and 11 bases from J, with 14 bases in between. How the authors handled the data: For the immunoSEQ data, sequences were junction-only without quality scores, so filtering differed. Some clones are missing from TCRdb's copy, which holds only in-frame ones; the method was immunoSEQ multiplex PCR. The V and J calls and the clone size are those of that table, but D and trimming were determined from the DNA. The sample yields about 2.3 million clones, around 93% seen once. The rearrangement joins TRBV18 to TRBJ1-1; TRBD1 is a possible D gene (5 bases). The specimen was naive CD4+ T cells from PBMCs. Subset denoted: CD45RA+ positively selected. The receptor was isolated from a man between 18 and 35 years old in good health. Some clones in this sample may be carry-over from other donors' samples. CDR3 bases: TGTGCCAGCTCACTTCCCCAGGGAGAGGCTTTCTTT. It specifies CASSLPQGEAFF.